Reported below is one TCR beta chain. This clone was seen once. It lacks a known antigen. Base qualities are missing; no much larger clone stands one base away. Preparation of the library involved the immunoSEQ multiplex PCR assay. In TCRdb, the immuneACCESS table is reduced to in-frame sequences with V and J assigned. These tables do not hold every clone; where another copy was compared, an unresolved V gene accounts for under half, and the others remain unexplained. The sample table holds tens of thousands of clones, of which approximately 92% were seen once. In total, the top ten clones hold 2% to 2.5% of the sample. The entry originates in a study of T cell changes during pregnancy in multiple sclerosis (dated by TCRdb to the late 2010s). Regarding the complete study: In women with multiple sclerosis, the researchers looked at how the T cell repertoire shifted as pregnancy progressed.

This receptor was identified in a female donor with multiple sclerosis, enrolled in a pregnancy study. The source was peripheral blood, collected after pregnancy.

The sequenced DNA: TGTGCCACTAGCGGGAGCAGGGGCGGGGAGCTGTTTTTT. Its translation reads: CATSGSRGGELFF. This sequence uses TRBV6-6 and TRBJ2-2, with 10 middle bases fitting TRBD2. V lost 10 bases and J lost 7 bases, and the count of bases not matched to a germline gene is 6. From a lookup of the germline V gene (reference sequence), CDR1 and CDR2 are MNHNY and SVGAGI. There are 13 amino acids in the CDR3, from cysteine to phenylalanine inclusive. Of all the DNA, just the CDR3 is kept, 39 bases in frame from base 1.